The 2 T cell receptor beta chains in this list originate from one sample, sequenced in a study of blood T cell repertoires in COVID-19. Clones were sequenced by immunoSEQ multiplex PCR, and TCRdb holds only the in-frame ones, with some missing. The table shows 200,000 to 250,000 clones, with about 85% occurring only once. The sample comprised peripheral blood. The receptors were sampled from a man aged 45 to 65 who had recovered from COVID-19.

V and J are TRBV28 and TRBJ2-7; 8 bases align to TRBD2. The junction had 13 bases not matched to a gene; V was cut back by 0 bases and J by 6 bases. The CDR3 sequence is 17 residues long. The V gene's germline CDR1 is MDHEN and CDR2 SYDVKM. The CDR3: CASSLWGSAGETTEQYF. CDR3 sequence (DNA): TGTGCCAGCAGTTTATGGGGATCAGCGGGAGAGACAACCGAGCAGTACTTC.

The rearrangement joins TRBV2 to TRBJ2-5; possibly TRBD1 for D (5 bases). The CDR3 extends over 14 amino acids. Germline V gene sequence: CDR1 SNHLY, CDR2 FYNNEI. V lost 10 bases, J lost 0 bases, and 15 bases lay in between. As DNA, the CDR3 is TGTGCCACTTACACGCAGGGAAACCAAGAGACCCAGTACTTC. This sequence encodes CATYTQGNQETQYF.